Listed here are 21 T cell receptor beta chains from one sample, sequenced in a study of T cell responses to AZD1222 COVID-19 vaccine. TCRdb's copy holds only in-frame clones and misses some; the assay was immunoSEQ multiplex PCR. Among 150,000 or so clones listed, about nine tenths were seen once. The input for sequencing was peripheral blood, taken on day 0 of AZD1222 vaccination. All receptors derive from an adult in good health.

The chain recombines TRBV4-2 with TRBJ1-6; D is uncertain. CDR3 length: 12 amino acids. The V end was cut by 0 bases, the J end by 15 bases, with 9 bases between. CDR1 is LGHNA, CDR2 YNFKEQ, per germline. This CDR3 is CASSQDPTLLHF. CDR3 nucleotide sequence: TGTGCCAGCAGCCAAGATCCTACCCTCCTCCACTTT.

Here the CDR3 reads CASGGRYYGYTF. The DNA of the CDR3 is TGTGCCAGCGGGGGCAGATACTATGGCTACACCTTC. V gene TRBV28 combines with J gene TRBJ1-2; weak D call: TRBD1 (6 bases). There are 12 residues in the CDR3. Germline V gene lookup returns CDR1 MDHEN and CDR2 SYDVKM. Deletions cut 8 bases from V and 3 bases from J, with 10 bases between.

This chain's CDR3 is CASSFGAGVEGYTF. CDR3 DNA sequence: TGTGCCAGCAGTTTCGGAGCGGGGGTAGAAGGCTACACCTTC. The J gene is TRBJ1-2, the V gene TRBV28; weak D call: TRBD1 (5 bases). The V gene's germline CDR1 is MDHEN and CDR2 SYDVKM. This CDR3 contains 14 residues. With 3 bases removed from V and 8 bases from J, the gap between germline ends came to 16 bases.

CDR3 amino acids: CASSPGYGNQPQHF. The CDR3 nucleotides are TGTGCCAGTAGTCCGGGGTATGGCAATCAGCCCCAGCATTTT. The rearrangement links TRBV19 to TRBJ1-5, with D uncertain. In germline, CDR1 is LNHDA, CDR2 SQIVND (reference sequence). The length of the CDR3 is 14 residues. The V end was cut by 5 bases, the J end by 2 bases, with 10 bases between.

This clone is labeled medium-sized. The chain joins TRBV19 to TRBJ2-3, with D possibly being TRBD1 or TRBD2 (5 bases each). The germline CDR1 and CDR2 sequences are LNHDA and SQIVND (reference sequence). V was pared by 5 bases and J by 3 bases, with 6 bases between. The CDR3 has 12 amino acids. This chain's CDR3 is CASSWGTDTQYF. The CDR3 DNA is TGTGCCAGTAGTTGGGGGACAGATACGCAGTATTTT.

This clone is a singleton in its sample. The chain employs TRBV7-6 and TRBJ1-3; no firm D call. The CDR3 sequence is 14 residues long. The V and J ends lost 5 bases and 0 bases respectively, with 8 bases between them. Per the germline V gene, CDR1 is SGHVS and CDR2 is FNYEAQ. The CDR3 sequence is CASSQGTSGNTIYF. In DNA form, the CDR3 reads TGTGCCAGCAGCCAAGGAACCTCTGGAAACACCATATATTTT.

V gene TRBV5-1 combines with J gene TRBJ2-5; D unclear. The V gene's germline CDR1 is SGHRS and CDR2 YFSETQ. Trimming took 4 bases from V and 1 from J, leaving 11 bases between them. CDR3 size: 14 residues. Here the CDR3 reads CASSPGHSQETQYF. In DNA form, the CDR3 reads TGCGCCAGCAGCCCCGGGCATTCCCAAGAGACCCAGTACTTC.

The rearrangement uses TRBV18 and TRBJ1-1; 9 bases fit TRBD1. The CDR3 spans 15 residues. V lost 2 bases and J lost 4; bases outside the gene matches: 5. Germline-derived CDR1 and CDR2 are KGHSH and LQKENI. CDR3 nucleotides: TGTGCCAGCTCACCAGTGCGGGACAGGGCCACTGAAGCTTTCTTT. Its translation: CASSPVRDRATEAFF. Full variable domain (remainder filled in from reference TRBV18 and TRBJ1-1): NAGVMQNPRHLVRRRGQEARLRCSPMKGHSHVYWYRQLPEEGLKFMVYLQKENIIDESGMPKERFSAEFPKEGPSILRIQQVVRGDSAAYFCASSPVRDRATEAFFGQGTRLTVV.

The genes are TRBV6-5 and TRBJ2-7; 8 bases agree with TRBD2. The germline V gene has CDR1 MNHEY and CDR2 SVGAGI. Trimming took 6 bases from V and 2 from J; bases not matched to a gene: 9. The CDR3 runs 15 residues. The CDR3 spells CASRMGLAGTYEQYF. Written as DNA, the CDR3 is TGTGCCAGCAGGATGGGTCTAGCGGGTACCTACGAGCAGTACTTC.

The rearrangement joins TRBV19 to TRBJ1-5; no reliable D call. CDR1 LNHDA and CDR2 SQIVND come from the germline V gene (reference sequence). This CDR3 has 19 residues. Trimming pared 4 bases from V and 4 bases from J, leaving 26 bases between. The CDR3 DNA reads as TGTGCCAGTAGTAAGGGAACCCATGGAGCGGCGAGTAGGAATCAGCCCCAGCATTTT. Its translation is CASSKGTHGAASRNQPQHF.

As DNA, the CDR3 is TGTGCCAGCAGCCATCGCGGACAGCCTGCGGGCTACACCTTC. Its protein is CASSHRGQPAGYTF. The chain recombines TRBV3-1 (or the pseudogene TRBV3-2) with TRBJ1-2; maybe TRBD1 (6 bases). The CDR3 runs 14 residues. Trimming removed 3 bases from V and 8 bases from J, with 16 bases in between. Germline CDR1 LGHDT, CDR2 YNNKEL (reference sequence).

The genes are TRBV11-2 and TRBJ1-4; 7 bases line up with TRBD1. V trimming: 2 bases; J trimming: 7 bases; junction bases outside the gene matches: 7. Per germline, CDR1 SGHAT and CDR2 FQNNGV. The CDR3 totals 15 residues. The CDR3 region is CASSLRQGVFEKLFF. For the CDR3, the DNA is TGTGCCAGCAGCTTAAGGCAGGGGGTTTTTGAAAAACTGTTTTTT.

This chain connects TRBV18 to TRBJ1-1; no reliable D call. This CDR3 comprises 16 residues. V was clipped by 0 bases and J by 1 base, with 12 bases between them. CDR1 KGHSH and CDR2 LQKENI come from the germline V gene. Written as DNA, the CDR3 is TGTGCCAGCTCACCACCTTACGGCAGACAGAACACTGAAGCTTTCTTT. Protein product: CASSPPYGRQNTEAFF.

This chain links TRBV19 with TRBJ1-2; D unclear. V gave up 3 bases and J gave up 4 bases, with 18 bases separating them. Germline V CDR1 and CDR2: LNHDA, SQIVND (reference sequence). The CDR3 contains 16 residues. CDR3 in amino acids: CASSIGRAAGFYGYTF. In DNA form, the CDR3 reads TGTGCCAGTAGTATTGGGCGGGCAGCAGGATTCTATGGCTACACCTTC.

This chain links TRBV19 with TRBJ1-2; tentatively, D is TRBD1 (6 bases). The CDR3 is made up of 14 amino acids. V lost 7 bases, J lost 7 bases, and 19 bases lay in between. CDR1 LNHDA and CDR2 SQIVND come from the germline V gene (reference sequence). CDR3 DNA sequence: TGTGCCAGTACAAACAACCCAGGGGCTGGTGGCTACACCTTC. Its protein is CASTNNPGAGGYTF. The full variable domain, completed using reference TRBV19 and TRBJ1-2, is DGGITQSPKYLFRKEGQNVTLSCEQNLNHDAMYWYRQDPGQGLRLIYYSQIVNDFQKGDIAEGYSVSREKKESFPLTVTSAQKNPTAFYLCASTNNPGAGGYTFGSGTRLTVV.

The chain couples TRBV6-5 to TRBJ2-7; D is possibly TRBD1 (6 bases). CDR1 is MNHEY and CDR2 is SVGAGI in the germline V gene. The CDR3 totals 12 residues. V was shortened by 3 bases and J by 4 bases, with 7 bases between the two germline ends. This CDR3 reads CASSYQGYEQYF. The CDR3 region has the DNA TGTGCCAGCAGTTATCAGGGGTACGAGCAGTACTTC.

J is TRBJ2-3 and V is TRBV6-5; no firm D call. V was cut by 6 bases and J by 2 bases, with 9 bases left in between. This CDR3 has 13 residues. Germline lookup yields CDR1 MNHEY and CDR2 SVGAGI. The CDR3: CASRPPITDTQYF. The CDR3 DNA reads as TGTGCCAGCAGGCCACCTATCACAGATACGCAGTATTTT.

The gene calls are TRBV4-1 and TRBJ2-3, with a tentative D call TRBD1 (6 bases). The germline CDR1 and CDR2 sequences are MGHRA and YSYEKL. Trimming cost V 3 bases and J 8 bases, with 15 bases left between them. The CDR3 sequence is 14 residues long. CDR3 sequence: CASSHPGQSGTQYF. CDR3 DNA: TGCGCCAGCAGCCACCCCGGACAGTCTGGTACGCAGTATTTT.

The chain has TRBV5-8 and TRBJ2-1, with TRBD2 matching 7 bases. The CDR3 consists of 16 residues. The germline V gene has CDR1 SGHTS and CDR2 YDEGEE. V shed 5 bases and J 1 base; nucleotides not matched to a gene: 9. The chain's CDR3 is CASRPSGVESYNEQFF. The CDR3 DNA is TGTGCCAGCAGACCGAGCGGGGTGGAGTCCTACAATGAGCAGTTCTTC. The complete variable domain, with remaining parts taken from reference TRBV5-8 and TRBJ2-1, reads EAGVTQSPTHLIKTRGQQATLRCSPISGHTSVYWYQQALGLGLQFLLWYDEGEERNRGNFPPRFSGRQFPNYSSELNVNALELEDSALYLCASRPSGVESYNEQFFGPGTRLTVL.

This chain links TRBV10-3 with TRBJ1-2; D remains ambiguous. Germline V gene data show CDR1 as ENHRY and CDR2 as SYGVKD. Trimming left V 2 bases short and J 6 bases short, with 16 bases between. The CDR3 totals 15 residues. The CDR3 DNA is TGTGCCATCAGTGAGACACTGCCTCGGATACATGGCTACACCTTC. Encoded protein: CAISETLPRIHGYTF.

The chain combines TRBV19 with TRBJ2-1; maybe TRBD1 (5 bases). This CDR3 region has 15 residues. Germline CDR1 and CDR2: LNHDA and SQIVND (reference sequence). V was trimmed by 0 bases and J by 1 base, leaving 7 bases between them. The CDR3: CASSIDKGSYNEQFF. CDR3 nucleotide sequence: TGTGCCAGTAGTATAGATAAGGGGTCCTACAATGAGCAGTTCTTC. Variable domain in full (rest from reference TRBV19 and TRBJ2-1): DGGITQSPKYLFRKEGQNVTLSCEQNLNHDAMYWYRQDPGQGLRLIYYSQIVNDFQKGDIAEGYSVSREKKESFPLTVTSAQKNPTAFYLCASSIDKGSYNEQFFGPGTRLTVL.